These T cell receptor beta chains were read from a single sample in a study of PD-1 blockade in mismatch repair-deficient tumors. Method: immunoSEQ multiplex PCR; TCRdb's copy keeps in-frame clones and lacks some. The sample consists of some 49,000 clones, over 75% of them appearing once. The source material was PBMCs, sampled before pembrolizumab treatment. All receptors come from an adult with mismatch repair-deficient cancer. Both conserved end residues are part of each CDR3. The D gene is left open where the match is weak. The listing skips clone size in some rows; elsewhere it reads once, few, many or a size class.

d_call: TRBD2; v_call: TRBV9; j_call: TRBJ2-3; clone_size: few; cdr3_nt: TGTGCCAGCAGCCTGGGCCTTAGCGGGAGGACAGATACGCAGTATTTT; cdr3_aa: CASSLGLSGRTDTQYF
d_call: .; v_call: TRBV30; j_call: TRBJ1-5; clone_size: .; cdr3_nt: TGTGCCTGGAGTTCAAACGACGGACCGAATCAGCCCCAGCATTTT; cdr3_aa: CAWSSNDGPNQPQHF
d_call: .; v_call: TRBV6-1; j_call: TRBJ2-7; clone_size: .; cdr3_nt: TGTGCCAGCATTACCCCCAGCTCGCCCTACGAGCAGTACTTC; cdr3_aa: CASITPSSPYEQYF
d_call: TRBD1; v_call: TRBV6-1; j_call: TRBJ1-2; clone_size: .; cdr3_nt: TGTGCCAGCAGTGAAGTAGGACAGGGATGGACCTATGGCTACACCTTC; cdr3_aa: CASSEVGQGWTYGYTF
d_call: .; v_call: TRBV5-1; j_call: TRBJ2-5; clone_size: .; cdr3_nt: TGCGCCAGCAGCTTGTCAGGGTCCGAGGAGACCCAGTACTTC; cdr3_aa: CASSLSGSEETQYF
d_call: TRBD1; v_call: TRBV7-9; j_call: TRBJ2-7; clone_size: .; cdr3_nt: TGTGCCAGCAGCTTTGGACAGGACACCTCCTACGAGCAGTACTTC; cdr3_aa: CASSFGQDTSYEQYF
d_call: .; v_call: TRBV5-6; j_call: TRBJ1-2; clone_size: .; cdr3_nt: TGTGCCAGCAGCTTGAACAGGCGGCACTATGGCTACACCTTC; cdr3_aa: CASSLNRRHYGYTF
d_call: .; v_call: TRBV29-1; j_call: TRBJ1-1; clone_size: .; cdr3_nt: TGCAGCGTTGTAGTGGGGGCTAACACTGAAGCTTTCTTT; cdr3_aa: CSVVVGANTEAFF
d_call: TRBD1; v_call: TRBV19; j_call: TRBJ2-5; clone_size: .; cdr3_nt: TGTGCCAGTAGTATTTGGACAGGGACAGAGACCCAGTACTTC; cdr3_aa: CASSIWTGTETQYF
d_call: .; v_call: TRBV27; j_call: TRBJ2-7; clone_size: .; cdr3_nt: TGTGCCAGCAGTTTCTCCTACGAGCAGTACTTC; cdr3_aa: CASSFSYEQYF
d_call: .; v_call: TRBV4-1; j_call: TRBJ2-1; clone_size: .; cdr3_nt: TGCGCCAGCAGCCAAGACGCCCTGAAGCAGTTCTTC; cdr3_aa: CASSQDALKQFF
d_call: .; v_call: TRBV7-2; j_call: TRBJ1-2; clone_size: .; cdr3_nt: TGTGCCAGCAGCCTCGCTTACGGGGGAGCTAACTATGGCTACACCTTC; cdr3_aa: CASSLAYGGANYGYTF
d_call: .; v_call: TRBV2; j_call: TRBJ2-7; clone_size: few; cdr3_nt: TGTGCCAGCAGTGATAAAAGGGGGTTATTGGGGCAGTACTTC; cdr3_aa: CASSDKRGLLGQYF
d_call: .; v_call: TRBV7-9; j_call: TRBJ1-1; clone_size: once; cdr3_nt: TGTGCCAGCAGCTTAGAAGCGACAGAAGCTTTCTTT; cdr3_aa: CASSLEATEAFF
d_call: .; v_call: TRBV18; j_call: TRBJ1-5; clone_size: .; cdr3_nt: TGTGCCAGCTCACCCGGTCTTAGCAATCAGCCCCAGCATTTT; cdr3_aa: CASSPGLSNQPQHF
d_call: .; v_call: TRBV29-1; j_call: TRBJ2-2; clone_size: .; cdr3_nt: TGCAGCGGCCGGGACCCTTACACCGGGGAGCTGTTTTTT; cdr3_aa: CSGRDPYTGELFF
d_call: .; v_call: TRBV12-5; j_call: TRBJ1-1; clone_size: .; cdr3_nt: TGTGCTAGTACGGGGGTTGAAGCTTTCTTT; cdr3_aa: CASTGVEAFF
d_call: .; v_call: TRBV7-9; j_call: TRBJ1-2; clone_size: few; cdr3_nt: TGTGCCAGCAGCTTAGAGAGTGTAGGCTACACCTTC; cdr3_aa: CASSLESVGYTF
d_call: TRBD1; v_call: TRBV6-4; j_call: TRBJ1-1; clone_size: .; cdr3_nt: TGTGCCAGCAGCGACAGGGTGAACACTGAAGCTTTCTTT; cdr3_aa: CASSDRVNTEAFF
d_call: .; v_call: TRBV27; j_call: TRBJ2-1; clone_size: .; cdr3_nt: TGTGCCATTAGGGCGGGCGGGCGGCATGAGCAGTTCTTC; cdr3_aa: CAIRAGGRHEQFF
d_call: TRBD1; v_call: TRBV9; j_call: TRBJ1-1; clone_size: once; cdr3_nt: TGTGCCAGCAGCGTAGCGGGGACAGCGAACACTGAAGCTTTCTTT; cdr3_aa: CASSVAGTANTEAFF
d_call: .; v_call: TRBV7-2; j_call: TRBJ1-1; clone_size: once; cdr3_nt: TGTGCCAGCAGCTCGGATGGCAGCATGAACACTGAAGCTTTCTTT; cdr3_aa: CASSSDGSMNTEAFF
d_call: .; v_call: TRBV7-8; j_call: TRBJ1-5; clone_size: .; cdr3_nt: TGTGCCACCACCAAAATCGGCAATCAGCCCCAGCATTTT; cdr3_aa: CATTKIGNQPQHF
d_call: .; v_call: TRBV9; j_call: TRBJ1-2; clone_size: .; cdr3_nt: TGTGCCAGCAGCTCCCGTTCTTCGGGGTATGGCTACACCTTC; cdr3_aa: CASSSRSSGYGYTF
d_call: .; v_call: TRBV5-3; j_call: TRBJ2-1; clone_size: few; cdr3_nt: TGTGCCAGAGGCTATGAGGCCGCTATGTTGAATGAGCAGTTCTTC; cdr3_aa: CARGYEAAMLNEQFF
d_call: .; v_call: TRBV4-2; j_call: TRBJ1-5; clone_size: few; cdr3_nt: TGTGCCAGCAGCCAAGAGCCGGGGAGTAGCAATCAGCCCCAGCATTTT; cdr3_aa: CASSQEPGSSNQPQHF
d_call: TRBD2; v_call: TRBV11-3; j_call: TRBJ2-5; clone_size: .; cdr3_nt: TGTGCCAGCAGCTTATCGGGGGGGGAGAAGACCCAGTACTTC; cdr3_aa: CASSLSGGEKTQYF
d_call: .; v_call: TRBV5-4; j_call: TRBJ2-2; clone_size: .; cdr3_nt: TGTGCCAGCAGCTTGCAGGGCAGACCCACCGGGGAGCTGTTTTTT; cdr3_aa: CASSLQGRPTGELFF
d_call: TRBD2; v_call: TRBV10-3; j_call: TRBJ2-1; clone_size: .; cdr3_nt: TGTGCCATCAGTGACCCTCTAGCGGGCGGAGGGAATGAGCAGTTCTTC; cdr3_aa: CAISDPLAGGGNEQFF
d_call: TRBD1; v_call: TRBV9; j_call: TRBJ2-7; clone_size: .; cdr3_nt: TGTGCCAGCAGCGTAGCAACAGGGGGCTACGAGCAGTACTTC; cdr3_aa: CASSVATGGYEQYF
d_call: .; v_call: TRBV5-1; j_call: TRBJ1-2; clone_size: .; cdr3_nt: TGCGCCAGCAGCTTGGGGCCAGGTAACTATGGCTACACCTTC; cdr3_aa: CASSLGPGNYGYTF
d_call: .; v_call: TRBV21-1; j_call: TRBJ2-5; clone_size: .; cdr3_nt: TGTGCCAGCAGCAAAGGTCGGGACAGGGCCCAAGAGACCCAGTACTTC; cdr3_aa: CASSKGRDRAQETQYF
d_call: .; v_call: TRBV7-8; j_call: TRBJ1-1; clone_size: .; cdr3_nt: TGTGCCAGCAGCTTAACGTCGGCAGTAGGTTTGAACACTGAAGCTTTCTTT; cdr3_aa: CASSLTSAVGLNTEAFF
d_call: TRBD1; v_call: TRBV28; j_call: TRBJ1-5; clone_size: few; cdr3_nt: TGTGCCAGCAGCCCGACAGGGCTCAGCAATCAGCCCCAGCATTTT; cdr3_aa: CASSPTGLSNQPQHF
d_call: .; v_call: TRBV27; j_call: TRBJ2-1; clone_size: .; cdr3_nt: TGTGCCAGCTCCCGGGACACCTACAATGAGCAGTTCTTC; cdr3_aa: CASSRDTYNEQFF
d_call: .; v_call: TRBV29-1; j_call: TRBJ1-3; clone_size: few; cdr3_nt: TGCAGCGGTATCCTAAGCTCTGGAAACACCATATATTTT; cdr3_aa: CSGILSSGNTIYF
d_call: .; v_call: TRBV7-2; j_call: TRBJ2-5; clone_size: .; cdr3_nt: TGTGCCAGCAGCTTAGTACCCGCCCAGTCTCAGTACTTC; cdr3_aa: CASSLVPAQSQYF
d_call: .; v_call: TRBV6-6; j_call: TRBJ2-7; clone_size: .; cdr3_nt: TGTGCCAGCACCCACTCCGGCTACGAGCAGTACTTC; cdr3_aa: CASTHSGYEQYF
d_call: .; v_call: TRBV7-9; j_call: TRBJ2-2; clone_size: .; cdr3_nt: TGTGCCAGCAGCCCAACAGCGAACACCGGGGAGCTGTTTTTT; cdr3_aa: CASSPTANTGELFF
d_call: .; v_call: TRBV7-3; j_call: TRBJ1-1; clone_size: .; cdr3_nt: TGTGCCAGCAGCTTAGATAGCAACACTGAAGCTTTCTTT; cdr3_aa: CASSLDSNTEAFF
d_call: .; v_call: TRBV2; j_call: TRBJ2-7; clone_size: .; cdr3_nt: TGTGCCAGCAGTTGGGAGGACAGGATCTACGAGCAGTACTTC; cdr3_aa: CASSWEDRIYEQYF
d_call: .; v_call: TRBV7-2; j_call: TRBJ2-2; clone_size: .; cdr3_nt: TGTGCCAGCAGCGCCCAGGCCAGTGACACCGGGGAGCTGTTTTTT; cdr3_aa: CASSAQASDTGELFF
d_call: TRBD1; v_call: TRBV5-1; j_call: TRBJ2-7; clone_size: .; cdr3_nt: TGCGCCAGCAGCTTAACAGGGGGCCCCTACGAGCAGTACTTC; cdr3_aa: CASSLTGGPYEQYF